This T cell receptor (beta chain) was observed in a study of technical replicates of blood from a few donors. V lost 5 bases, J lost 7 bases, and 11 bases stayed unmatched. Germline CDR1 and CDR2: SQVTM and ANQGSEA. The CDR3 contains 15 residues. The assay was immunoSEQ multiplex PCR, and TCRdb's table has in-frame clones only and misses some. Among tens of thousands of clones listed, 90% to 95% were seen once. Sequenced material: T cells isolated from PBMCs. The sequence was collected from a human donor in good health. The chain uses TRBV29-1 and TRBJ2-1; 10 bases map to TRBD1. CDR3 residues: CSVKGSRTGGNEQFF. The CDR3, as DNA: TGCAGCGTTAAAGGGAGCAGGACAGGGGGGAATGAGCAGTTCTTC.